The clone carrying this TCR beta chain is a singleton in its sample. Its antigen is as yet unknown. The naive CD8 subset, CD45RO-negative cells positively selected for CCR7, excluded terminally differentiated effector memory CD45RA+ cells. This sample was taken from a study of shared clonotypes between healthy human individuals. Study-level background: Per donor, CD8 memory used one plate, CD8 naive used two, CD4 memory used three and CD4 naive used three.

Per germline, CDR1 MGHRA and CDR2 YSYEKL. This CDR3 spans 15 amino acids. Trimming cost V 2 bases and J 4 bases, with 15 bases left between them. Samples underwent the assay at deep level. Data came from immunoSEQ multiplex PCR; TCRdb stores just in-frame clones and leaves some out. Among about 600,000 clones listed, about 98% were seen once. The study's findings and limits: Read depth was anticipated to influence clonotype sharing among donors. Rarefaction indicated that sorted-subset sequencing remained incomplete although depth was large.

The chain carries TRBV4-1 and TRBJ2-7, with a tentative D call TRBD1 (6 bases). Material for sequencing was naive CD8+ T cells sorted from blood. The sequence came from a young man in good health. This CDR3 reads CASSQTPGQVYEQYF. CDR3 coding DNA: TGCGCCAGCAGCCAAACCCCGGGACAAGTGTACGAGCAGTACTTC.